This TCR beta chain was sequenced during a study of T cell clonality in common variable immunodeficiency. Study observations and caveats: Fewer deletions and N-nucleotide insertions were reportedly seen in common variable immunodeficiency TCR beta sequences.

Sequencing input was equivalent genomic DNA from CVID and controls. This table comes from immunoSEQ multiplex PCR, and its TCRdb copy is limited to in-frame clones, with some not included. Listed for the sample are over 30,000 clones, none seen a single time. This clone was observed a handful of times. Its antigen is undetermined. Sequences were obtained from peripheral blood mononuclear cells. This TCR was recovered from a human donor with common variable immunodeficiency.

CDR3 bases read: TGTGCCAGTAGTATTCTGGGACAGGGGACGCCGGGTGGAGGC. Its protein is CASSILGQGTPGGG. The full CDR3 reads CASSILGQGTPGGGYTF. This chain joins TRBV19 and TRBJ1-2, with TRBD1 matching over 10 bases. The missing CDR3 end, 3 residues past where the read stops, is filled in from the germline J gene. CDR1 is LNHDA, CDR2 SQIVND, per germline (reference sequence). The CDR3 is made up of 17 amino acids.